The 3 T cell receptor beta chains given below trace back to one sample, sequenced in a study of T cell responses to AZD1222 COVID-19 vaccine. Clones were sequenced by immunoSEQ multiplex PCR, and TCRdb holds only the in-frame ones, with some missing. Among around 150,000 clones listed, about 91% were seen once. Sequencing used peripheral blood, obtained 28 days after the second AZD1222 dose. These receptors came from an adult who received the AZD1222 COVID-19 vaccine.

The chain uses TRBV7-9 and TRBJ1-2; D gene ambiguous. Deletions cut 5 bases from V and 0 bases from J, with 16 bases between. CDR1 and CDR2 from the germline V gene are SEHNR and FQNEAQ (reference sequence). The CDR3 loop spans 16 amino acids. The CDR3 loop reads CASSPFTDGTNYGYTF. The CDR3 DNA sequence: TGTGCCAGCAGCCCTTTTACTGACGGCACTAACTATGGCTACACCTTC.

The chain employs TRBV7-8 and TRBJ2-5; D might be TRBD2 (7 bases). The CDR3 extends over 18 amino acids. Germline-derived CDR1 and CDR2 are SGHVS and FQNEAQ. Trimming shortened V by 2 bases and J by 2 bases, and 21 bases separated the two germline ends. The DNA of the CDR3 is TGTGCCAGCAGCTTAAATGGGGTGGCGGGGGCCTTTCAAGAGACCCAGTACTTC. Encoded protein: CASSLNGVAGAFQETQYF.

The chain joins TRBV4-1 to TRBJ1-1; D is possibly TRBD1 (5 bases). The V end lost 3 bases, the J end lost 1 base, and 9 bases lay between the germline ends. Germline V gives CDR1 MGHRA, CDR2 YSYEKL. The CDR3 extends over 14 amino acids. As DNA, the CDR3 is TGCGCCAGCAGCCATCCAGGGAGGAACACTGAAGCTTTCTTT. Amino acids: CASSHPGRNTEAFF.